This entry describes one TCR beta chain. Its antigen remains undetermined. Nothing much larger sits one base from this clone, and base qualities are not available. The source of the sample is a study of blood T cell repertoires in COVID-19 (dated by TCRdb to 2019 to 2021). Some background on the complete study: The collaborator samples originated in the United States, Italy and Spain and spanned the acute and convalescent phases of COVID-19. The prospective study material was composed of cDNA or gDNA derived from T cells, B-cell-depleted T cells, or PBMCs. The dataset comprised deeply sampled blood TCRbeta repertoires from subjects exposed to, actively infected with, or recovered from COVID-19. A freely available public database, intended as a resource for researchers studying the immune response to SARS-CoV-2, is where the repertoires were released. The samples were drawn from the first 160 participants of the ongoing ImmuneRACE study and from 950 to 1,500 subjects provided by 6 global collaborators. A de-identified subject ID, COVID-19 status, age in years and sex were almost always included in the sample metadata. HLA class I and class II types, where available, came from metadata supplied by the sample provider rather than from assay-based typing. Broad study findings and their caveats: The quantity of clinical and demographic metadata differed by source and by participant and was supplied without curation.

Clipping removes 4 bases from V and 3 bases from J, with 4 as the unmatched junction base count. From the germline V gene, CDR1 is MGHDK and CDR2 is SYGVNS. There are 14 amino acids in the CDR3, from cysteine to phenylalanine inclusive. Only CDR3 DNA remains: 42 bases, in frame from the first base. Each collaborating institution followed its own protocols to collect whole blood in K2EDTA tubes. For TCRbeta analysis, collaborator samples were shipped as frozen whole blood, as isolated PBMCs, or as DNA extracted from either sample type. The immunoSEQ Assay, a bias-controlled multiplex PCR, was used to amplify TCRbeta CDR3 regions from genomic DNA. Per the original workflow: Within the assay, amplification of reference gene primers was used to estimate how many nucleated cells each sample contained. To quantify the absolute abundance of each unique TCRbeta CDR3 rearrangement, sequence reads were collapsed and filtered. Productive Simpson clonality was computed per sample as the square root of Simpson's diversity index over productive rearrangements. The source is immuneACCESS, and TCRdb retained only in-frame sequences with V and J called. Part of the clones is not carried over; for the studies checked, unresolved V genes explain less than half of this, and the remainder is unexplained. That table furnishes V, J and clone size, whereas the DNA furnished D and trimming. Present in this sample are around 100,000 clones, approximately 87% of which were seen just once. Approximately 7.4% of the sample is held by the ten biggest clonotypes.

The receptor was derived from a human donor with acute or convalescent COVID-19. The donor label of this sample is uncertain. The sequence links TRBV25-1 to TRBJ2-3, with 7 bases aligning to TRBD1. Sequences were obtained from peripheral blood. The DNA reads as follows: TGTGCCAGCAGTGCCAGGGGGATTACAGATACGCAGTATTTT. Its protein is CASSARGITDTQYF. Outside the CDR3, residues come from the reference TRBV25-1 and TRBJ2-3 proteins, so the full variable domain is: EADIYQTPRYLVIGTGKKITLECSQTMGHDKMYWYQQDPGMELHLIHYSYGVNSTEKGDLSSESTVSRIRTEHFPLTLESARPSHTSQYLCASSARGITDTQYFGPGTRLTVL.